A single sample gave rise to the 23 T cell receptor beta chains below, sequenced in a study of OX40 agonist ivuxolimab in advanced cancers. Measured with immunoSEQ multiplex PCR; TCRdb has only the in-frame clones, and not every one. The table records 50,000 to 70,000 clones, around 85% of them present only once. The material sequenced was CD4+ or CD8+ T cells sorted from blood, taken in a trial of the OX40 agonist ivuxolimab. These receptors were obtained from an adult with an advanced solid tumor such as melanoma, head and neck, liver or kidney cancer.

This clone was seen once. Its ends do not fully match the called genes, so a read error is possible. The V gene is TRBV28, the J gene TRBJ1-2, with D uncertain. The germline CDR1 and CDR2 sequences are MDHEN and SYDVKM. The CDR3 spans 14 residues. The chain's CDR3 is CASKGMDRRFRIAF. CDR3 nucleotide sequence: TGTGCCAGCAAAGGTATGGACCGCCGTTTTAGGATCGCCTTC.

The chain is built from TRBV6-5 and TRBJ2-3; possibly TRBD2 for D (6 bases). The CDR3 length is 11 residues. The ends were cut back, 0 bases at V and 13 bases at J, with 8 bases in the middle. CDR1 is MNHEY, CDR2 SVGAGI, per germline. In DNA, the CDR3 is TGTGCCAGCAGTTACTCCCAGCGGGAGTATTTT. Amino acid sequence: CASSYSQREYF.

V gene TRBV28 combines with J gene TRBJ2-3; D uncertain. The germline gives CDR1 MDHEN, CDR2 SYDVKM. This CDR3 contains 14 residues. V lost 8 bases and J lost 2, with 14 bases in between. CDR3 bases: TGTGCCAGCGGCCTGCCATGGGTCACAGATACGCAGTATTTT. It is translated as CASGLPWVTDTQYF.

The CDR3 DNA follows: TGTGCCAGCAGTTCCCGGGGGATTGGGACAGATACGCAGTATTTT. Its translation: CASSSRGIGTDTQYF. The rearrangement links TRBV6-6 to TRBJ2-3, with a tentative D call TRBD2 (6 bases). This CDR3 spans 15 amino acids. CDR1 is MNHNY and CDR2 is SVGAGI in the germline V gene (reference sequence). V was pared by 4 bases and J by 3 bases, with 14 bases between.

The chain is built from TRBV27 and TRBJ1-1; the D gene is possibly TRBD1 (5 bases). The length of the CDR3 is 13 residues. V lost 6 bases to trimming and J lost 5 bases, with 13 bases between them. Germline V gene data show CDR1 as MNHEY and CDR2 as SMNVEV (reference sequence). The CDR3 bases are TGTGCCAGCAGGAAGCAGGGTCGAACTGAAGCTTTCTTT. Its translation: CASRKQGRTEAFF.

The V and J genes are TRBV6-1 and TRBJ2-7; the D is unclear. Trimming removed 1 base at V and 3 bases at J, with 4 bases between. Germline V CDR1 and CDR2: MNHNS, SASEGT. CDR3 length: 12 residues. CDR3 region: CASSEEFYEQYF. The CDR3 DNA is TGTGCCAGCAGTGAAGAGTTCTACGAGCAGTACTTC.

The chain couples TRBV7-3 to TRBJ2-1, with TRBD2 matching 14 bases. Germline CDR1 SGHTA, CDR2 FQGTGA. Trimming cost V 5 bases and J 7 bases; bases outside gene matches: 4. There are 15 residues in the CDR3. CDR3 DNA: TGTGCCAGCAGCCCAGGACTAGCGGGGGGTAATGAGCAGTTCTTC. It codes for CASSPGLAGGNEQFF.

The rearrangement joins TRBV29-1 to TRBJ2-7; D gene unclear. CDR1 SQVTM and CDR2 ANQGSEA come from the germline V gene. V was trimmed by 7 bases and J by 2 bases, leaving 12 bases between them. The CDR3 contains 12 residues. The CDR3: CSDKKRTYEQYF. The CDR3 region has the DNA TGCAGCGACAAGAAACGTACCTACGAGCAGTACTTC.

The CDR3: CASSSGVSGNQPQHF. The CDR3 bases are TGCGCCAGCAGCTCGGGGGTTAGTGGCAATCAGCCCCAGCATTTT. The chain combines TRBV5-1 with TRBJ1-5; D is possibly TRBD1 (5 bases). This CDR3 spans 15 amino acids. Germline-derived CDR1 and CDR2 are SGHRS and YFSETQ. Trimming took 3 bases from V and 2 from J, leaving 12 bases between them. The whole variable domain, filled in from reference TRBV5-1 and TRBJ1-5, reads KAGVTQTPRYLIKTRGQQVTLSCSPISGHRSVSWYQQTPGQGLQFLFEYFSETQRNKGNFPGRFSGRQFSNSRSEMNVSTLELGDSALYLCASSSGVSGNQPQHFGDGTRLSIL.

V usage is TRBV5-5 and J usage is TRBJ2-6; 8 bases match TRBD1. Germline V gene data show CDR1 as SGHKS and CDR2 as YYEKEE (reference sequence). J gave up 4 bases and V 4 bases, and 4 bases lay outside the gene matches. CDR3 length: 15 amino acids. CDR3 protein: CASSDRGRGANVLTF. The CDR3 DNA is TGTGCCAGCAGCGACAGGGGAAGAGGGGCCAACGTCCTGACTTTC.

The chain has TRBV5-4 and TRBJ2-1, with a possible D match to TRBD1 (6 bases). The CDR3 length is 13 residues. Germline-derived CDR1 and CDR2 are SGHNT and YYREEE (reference sequence). V lost 5 bases and J 5 bases, leaving 11 bases between the germline ends. Here the CDR3 reads CASSYRDHNEQFF. The CDR3 nucleotides read TGTGCCAGCAGTTACAGGGACCACAATGAGCAGTTCTTC.

The V call is TRBV20-1, the J call TRBJ2-3; D unclear. Germline V lookup: CDR1 DFQATT, CDR2 SNEGSKA (reference sequence). Trimming took 2 bases from V and 14 from J, leaving 14 bases between them. This CDR3 spans 11 amino acids. This CDR3 is CSARQFIRAYF. As DNA, the CDR3 is TGCAGTGCTAGACAGTTTATACGCGCGTATTTT.

This chain joins TRBV7-9 and TRBJ1-3; D not certain. Trimming pared 2 bases from V and 1 base from J, leaving 6 bases between. The length of the CDR3 is 14 residues. Germline loops: CDR1 SEHNR, CDR2 FQNEAQ (reference sequence). The CDR3 DNA reads TGTGCCAGCAGCTTATTCGGGTCTGGAAACACCATATATTTT. Its translation: CASSLFGSGNTIYF.

This clone was found a few times. The chain has TRBV19 and TRBJ1-2; 7 bases align to TRBD1. In germline, CDR1 is LNHDA, CDR2 SQIVND (reference sequence). The CDR3 has 14 residues. The V segment lost 6 bases and the J segment 2 bases; nucleotides outside the gene matches: 6. The chain's CDR3 is CASRSGGTNYGYTF. The CDR3 DNA reads TGTGCCAGTAGATCAGGGGGTACGAACTATGGCTACACCTTC.

The chain is built from TRBV18 and TRBJ2-2, with a weak D call TRBD1 (5 bases). The CDR3 has 16 residues. With 3 bases removed from V and 1 base from J, the gap between germline ends came to 12 bases. The germline gives CDR1 KGHSH, CDR2 LQKENI. The CDR3, as DNA: TGTGCCAGCTCACCTACATGGGGCCTGAACACCGGGGAGCTGTTTTTT. It encodes CASSPTWGLNTGELFF.

The rearrangement uses TRBV18 and TRBJ2-1, with 9 positions matching TRBD2. The CDR3 loop spans 17 amino acids. With 0 bases clipped from V and 4 bases from J, the junction kept 7 bases outside the gene matches. From germline, CDR1 is KGHSH and CDR2 LQKENI. The CDR3 coding sequence is TGTGCCAGCTCACCACCGACCAGCGGGGGGATATACAATGAGCAGTTCTTC. This translates into CASSPPTSGGIYNEQFF.

This clone was seen more than once but under ten times. The chain is built from TRBV10-3 and TRBJ1-1; possible D gene TRBD1, 6 bases. This CDR3 contains 12 residues. V was pared by 11 bases and J by 1 base, with 11 bases between. Germline loops: CDR1 ENHRY, CDR2 SYGVKD. The CDR3 DNA reads TGTGCCTCACAGGGCGGGAACACTGAAGCTTTCTTT. Its protein product is CASQGGNTEAFF.

The CDR3 loop is CATSRDNGADTIYF. DNA of the CDR3: TGTGCCACCAGCAGAGATAACGGGGCGGACACCATATATTTT. The J gene is TRBJ1-3, the V gene TRBV15; possible D gene TRBD1, 5 bases. The CDR3 has 14 amino acids. The germline V gene has CDR1 LNHNV and CDR2 YYDKDF (reference sequence). The germline V and J ends were trimmed by 0 bases and 8 bases, with 11 bases remaining between them.

V is TRBV4-1 and J is TRBJ2-5; weak D call: TRBD2 (6 bases). The ends were cut back, 6 bases at V and 5 bases at J, with 19 bases in the middle. CDR1 is MGHRA and CDR2 is YSYEKL in the germline V gene. The CDR3 consists of 15 residues. In DNA form, the CDR3 reads TGCGCCAGCAGTCGGGACTTTTCAGCAGAGGAGACCCAGTACTTC. Amino acids: CASSRDFSAEETQYF.

The chain recombines TRBV5-1 with TRBJ2-2; D is unclear. Germline V CDR1 and CDR2: SGHRS, YFSETQ. V dropped 2 bases and J dropped 0 bases, with 8 bases sitting between them. This CDR3 spans 15 amino acids. In nucleotides, the CDR3 is TGCGCCAGCAGCTTAAGAAGCCCGAACACCGGGGAGCTGTTTTTT. It specifies CASSLRSPNTGELFF.

Here the CDR3 reads CASSQTGVEEKLFF. As DNA, the CDR3 is TGTGCCAGCTCACAGACAGGGGTGGAAGAAAAACTGTTTTTT. This rearrangement joins TRBV18 to TRBJ1-4, with 8 bases lining up with TRBD1. CDR3 length equals 14 residues. The J segment lost 8 bases and the V segment lost 4 bases, leaving 6 bases of the junction unmatched. Germline V gene data show CDR1 as KGHSH and CDR2 as LQKENI.

The genes are TRBV11-2 and TRBJ1-4; D call uncertain. The CDR3 length is 15 residues. V lost 5 bases, J lost 4 bases, and 14 bases lay in between. CDR1 and CDR2 (germline): SGHAT, FQNNGV. CDR3 sequence: CASSPRSLSNEKLFF. For the CDR3, the DNA is TGTGCCAGCAGCCCTCGGTCCCTGAGTAATGAAAAACTGTTTTTT.

This clone was seen a few times. The CDR3 DNA reads as TGTGCCAGCAGCACCGGACGGGGGAACGAGCAGTACTTC. It translates to CASSTGRGNEQYF. The V and J genes are TRBV11-1 and TRBJ2-7; possibly TRBD2 for D (6 bases). CDR3 size: 13 residues. V lost 5 bases, J lost 5 bases, and 13 bases lay in between. CDR1 and CDR2 (germline): SGHAT, FQDESV (reference sequence).